This is a list of T cell receptor beta chains from one sample in a study of post-analysis software for immune sequencing data. TCRdb re-derived calls from the PCR reads in MiXCR, one entry per CDR3 protein. The sample lists roughly 570,000 distinct CDR3 sequences; around a third were seen once. The sample comprised blood. The receptors come from a girl younger than 18 with multiple sclerosis. Each CDR3 is given with its conserved first and last residue. Fields, in order: CDR3 protein, CDR3 DNA, D gene, clone size, J gene, V gene. A D gene is named only where the DNA matches it firmly. Size tells how often a clone was seen (once, few, many) or the class of an expanded clone, and some rows leave it out.

CDR3aa: CASSVRGGNQPQHF; CDR3nt: TGTGCCAGCAGTGTCAGGGGGGGCAATCAGCCCCAGCATTTT; d_gene: TRBD1; abundance: -; j_gene: TRBJ1-5; v_gene: TRBV6-1
CDR3aa: CSAREVTGPLVSGANVLTF; CDR3nt: TGCAGTGCTAGGGAGGTGACGGGGCCGCTCGTCTCTGGGGCCAACGTCCTGACTTTC; d_gene: -; abundance: -; j_gene: TRBJ2-6; v_gene: TRBV20-1
CDR3aa: CSAGQAGTETQYF; CDR3nt: TGCAGTGCTGGTCAAGCGGGGACGGAGACCCAGTACTTC; d_gene: TRBD2; abundance: few; j_gene: TRBJ2-5; v_gene: TRBV20-1
CDR3aa: CSAFGLAGYTEQFF; CDR3nt: TGCAGCGCCTTCGGACTAGCGGGGTATACTGAGCAGTTCTTC; d_gene: TRBD2; abundance: -; j_gene: TRBJ2-1; v_gene: TRBV29-1
CDR3aa: CASSPGNTEAFF; CDR3nt: TGTGCCAGCAGTCCAGGGAACACTGAAGCTTTCTTT; d_gene: -; abundance: many; j_gene: TRBJ1-1; v_gene: TRBV12-3/TRBV12-4
CDR3aa: CSVVWDRGYDYTF; CDR3nt: TGCAGCGTTGTATGGGACAGGGGTTATGACTACACCTTC; d_gene: TRBD1; abundance: -; j_gene: TRBJ1-2; v_gene: TRBV29-1
CDR3aa: CASNYSSIRDKADEQFF; CDR3nt: TGTGCCAGCAATTACTCTTCAATCCGGGACAAGGCAGATGAGCAGTTCTTC; d_gene: -; abundance: -; j_gene: TRBJ2-1; v_gene: TRBV6-5
CDR3aa: CASSPNGQGTNNEQFF; CDR3nt: TGTGCCAGCTCACCGAACGGTCAGGGGACAAATAATGAGCAGTTCTTC; d_gene: -; abundance: -; j_gene: TRBJ2-1; v_gene: TRBV18
CDR3aa: CSVVKGTDTQYF; CDR3nt: TGCAGCGTTGTCAAGGGCACAGATACGCAGTATTTT; d_gene: -; abundance: -; j_gene: TRBJ2-3; v_gene: TRBV29-1
CDR3aa: CASSLPGAQYF; CDR3nt: TGTGCCAGCAGTCTCCCAGGGGCCCAGTACTTC; d_gene: -; abundance: -; j_gene: TRBJ2-5; v_gene: TRBV2
CDR3aa: CASSYPEETIYF; CDR3nt: TGTGCCAGCAGTTACCCCGAAGAAACCATATATTTT; d_gene: -; abundance: once; j_gene: TRBJ1-3; v_gene: TRBV6-6
CDR3aa: CASSPKTGRSEKLFF; CDR3nt: TGCGCCAGCAGCCCAAAGACAGGGAGGAGTGAAAAACTGTTTTTT; d_gene: TRBD1; abundance: -; j_gene: TRBJ1-4; v_gene: TRBV5-1
CDR3aa: CASSLAPGSYEQYF; CDR3nt: TGCGCCAGCAGCTTGGCCCCCGGCTCCTACGAGCAGTACTTC; d_gene: -; abundance: -; j_gene: TRBJ2-7; v_gene: TRBV5-1
CDR3aa: CASSQEGLATSTDTQYF; CDR3nt: TGTGCCAGCAGCCAAGAGGGTCTAGCGACCAGCACAGATACGCAGTATTTT; d_gene: -; abundance: few; j_gene: TRBJ2-3; v_gene: TRBV14
CDR3aa: CASSLRAGGGAETQYF; CDR3nt: TGTGCCAGCAGCTTGCGGGCCGGTGGGGGAGCGGAGACCCAGTACTTC; d_gene: -; abundance: -; j_gene: TRBJ2-5; v_gene: TRBV14
CDR3aa: CASPHGAGLSSYNEQFF; CDR3nt: TGTGCCAGTCCTCACGGGGCAGGGCTGAGCTCCTACAATGAGCAGTTCTTC; d_gene: -; abundance: -; j_gene: TRBJ2-1; v_gene: TRBV6-7
CDR3aa: CASSVSAGREETQYF; CDR3nt: TGTGCCAGCAGCGTTAGTGCGGGCCGGGAAGAGACCCAGTACTTC; d_gene: -; abundance: few; j_gene: TRBJ2-5; v_gene: TRBV9
CDR3aa: CASSLITNTEAFF; CDR3nt: TGTGCCAGCAGCTTAATAACGAACACTGAAGCTTTCTTT; d_gene: -; abundance: few; j_gene: TRBJ1-1; v_gene: TRBV7-3
CDR3aa: CSASASGGAAETQYF; CDR3nt: TGCAGTGCTAGCGCTAGCGGGGGGGCAGCGGAGACCCAGTACTTC; d_gene: TRBD2; abundance: -; j_gene: TRBJ2-5; v_gene: TRBV20-1
CDR3aa: CASSGDRVPYNEQFF; CDR3nt: TGTGCCAGCAGCGGAGACAGGGTGCCCTACAATGAGCAGTTCTTC; d_gene: TRBD1; abundance: -; j_gene: TRBJ2-1; v_gene: TRBV5-6
CDR3aa: CASSYGGLEIKEKLFF; CDR3nt: TGTGCCAGCAGTTACGGGGGGCTAGAGATAAAAGAAAAACTGTTTTTT; d_gene: -; abundance: few; j_gene: TRBJ1-4; v_gene: TRBV6-6
CDR3aa: CASSSPGVGTYEQYF; CDR3nt: TGTGCCAGCAGTTCGCCAGGGGTTGGGACCTACGAGCAGTACTTC; d_gene: -; abundance: many; j_gene: TRBJ2-7; v_gene: TRBV27
CDR3aa: CASSLVGRTGYNEQFF; CDR3nt: TGCGCCAGCAGCTTGGTTGGGAGGACGGGTTACAATGAGCAGTTCTTC; d_gene: -; abundance: few; j_gene: TRBJ2-1; v_gene: TRBV5-1
CDR3aa: CASSSRGSSYNEQFF; CDR3nt: TGTGCCAGCAGCTCCCGGGGGAGCTCCTACAATGAGCAGTTCTTC; d_gene: -; abundance: -; j_gene: TRBJ2-1; v_gene: TRBV3-1
CDR3aa: CSVENRLALTEAFF; CDR3nt: TGCAGCGTTGAAAACAGGTTAGCCCTCACTGAAGCTTTCTTT; d_gene: -; abundance: -; j_gene: TRBJ1-1; v_gene: TRBV29-1
CDR3aa: CASSYSGGDAGYGQYF; CDR3nt: TGTGCCAGCAGTTACTCAGGGGGGGACGCAGGGTACGGGCAGTACTTC; d_gene: -; abundance: -; j_gene: TRBJ2-5; v_gene: TRBV6-6
CDR3aa: CSGGGEQFF; CDR3nt: TGCAGCGGCGGGGGTGAGCAGTTCTTC; d_gene: TRBD2; abundance: many; j_gene: TRBJ2-1; v_gene: TRBV29-1
CDR3aa: CASSLMRGARSRTEAFF; CDR3nt: TGTGCCAGCAGCTTGATGCGGGGGGCGCGGAGTCGAACTGAAGCTTTCTTT; d_gene: -; abundance: few; j_gene: TRBJ1-1; v_gene: TRBV12-3/TRBV12-4
CDR3aa: CASSPNGEGNEQYF; CDR3nt: TGTGCCAGCTCACCCAACGGGGAGGGCAACGAGCAGTACTTC; d_gene: TRBD2; abundance: few; j_gene: TRBJ2-7; v_gene: TRBV18
CDR3aa: CASSSSGTGPNYGYTF; CDR3nt: TGTGCCAGCAGTTCCTCCGGGACAGGCCCAAACTATGGCTACACCTTC; d_gene: TRBD1; abundance: -; j_gene: TRBJ1-2; v_gene: TRBV3-1
CDR3aa: CASSDGYGAQDTEAFF; CDR3nt: TGTGCCAGCAGTGACGGATACGGGGCTCAAGACACTGAAGCTTTCTTT; d_gene: -; abundance: -; j_gene: TRBJ1-1; v_gene: TRBV2
CDR3aa: CASSLGGRFGGYTF; CDR3nt: TGTGCCAGCAGCTTAGGAGGGAGATTTGGTGGCTACACCTTC; d_gene: -; abundance: -; j_gene: TRBJ1-2; v_gene: TRBV7-9
CDR3aa: CAASRLAGVNEQYF; CDR3nt: TGTGCCGCCAGTAGGCTAGCGGGGGTCAATGAGCAGTACTTC; d_gene: TRBD2; abundance: -; j_gene: TRBJ2-5; v_gene: TRBV10-3
CDR3aa: CASSYASGGHADTQYF; CDR3nt: TGTGCCAGCAGTTACGCTAGCGGGGGGCACGCAGATACGCAGTATTTT; d_gene: TRBD2; abundance: -; j_gene: TRBJ2-3; v_gene: TRBV6-5
CDR3aa: CASSSLAGGRDTQYF; CDR3nt: TGTGCCAGCAGCTCCCTAGCGGGGGGAAGAGATACGCAGTATTTT; d_gene: TRBD2; abundance: few; j_gene: TRBJ2-3; v_gene: TRBV5-6
CDR3aa: CASSLIGGHQPQHF; CDR3nt: TGTGCCAGCAGTTTAATCGGGGGTCATCAGCCCCAGCATTTT; d_gene: -; abundance: -; j_gene: TRBJ1-5; v_gene: TRBV12-3/TRBV12-4
CDR3aa: CASSLPRSTGSVRPWGRDEQFF; CDR3nt: TGTGCCAGCAGTTTACCCCGAAGTACGGGGAGCGTCCGGCCGTGGGGCCGGGATGAGCAGTTCTTC; d_gene: -; abundance: few; j_gene: TRBJ2-1; v_gene: TRBV12-3/TRBV12-4
CDR3aa: CASSLGQGTNYGHTF; CDR3nt: TGCGCCAGCAGCTTGGGACAGGGAACTAACTACGGCCACACCTTC; d_gene: TRBD1; abundance: -; j_gene: TRBJ1-2; v_gene: TRBV5-1
CDR3aa: CASSVLGSGTEAFF; CDR3nt: TGTGCCAGCAGTGTACTGGGGTCGGGGACTGAAGCTTTCTTT; d_gene: -; abundance: few; j_gene: TRBJ1-1; v_gene: TRBV2
CDR3aa: CASSLLGRVAFF; CDR3nt: TGTGCCAGCAGCCTACTTGGGAGGGTAGCTTTCTTT; d_gene: -; abundance: -; j_gene: TRBJ1-1; v_gene: TRBV12-3/TRBV12-4
CDR3aa: CASSEMPSGQETQYF; CDR3nt: TGCGCCAGCAGTGAGATGCCTAGCGGCCAAGAGACCCAGTACTTC; d_gene: TRBD2; abundance: few; j_gene: TRBJ2-5; v_gene: TRBV10-2
CDR3aa: CASSPASALLYEQYF; CDR3nt: TGTGCCAGCAGCCCCGCCTCGGCACTACTTTACGAGCAGTACTTC; d_gene: -; abundance: few; j_gene: TRBJ2-7; v_gene: TRBV4-2
CDR3aa: CASSLEQGQRPPLHF; CDR3nt: TGTGCCAGCAGCTTGGAGCAGGGGCAAAGACCACCCCTCCACTTT; d_gene: -; abundance: -; j_gene: TRBJ1-6; v_gene: TRBV5-5
CDR3aa: CASSERTSGGHFLYEQYF; CDR3nt: TGCGCCAGCAGCGAACGGACTAGCGGGGGGCATTTTCTCTACGAGCAGTACTTC; d_gene: TRBD2; abundance: -; j_gene: TRBJ2-7; v_gene: TRBV5-1
CDR3aa: CASSYGGVGSEQYF; CDR3nt: TGTGCCAGCAGTTACGGCGGGGTTGGAAGCGAGCAGTACTTC; d_gene: -; abundance: -; j_gene: TRBJ2-7; v_gene: TRBV6-2/TRBV6-3
CDR3aa: CASDGNSPLHF; CDR3nt: TGTGCCAGCGATGGGAATTCACCCCTCCACTTT; d_gene: -; abundance: once; j_gene: TRBJ1-6; v_gene: TRBV6-1
CDR3aa: CASSSWTPNYGYTF; CDR3nt: TGTGCCAGCAGCTCTTGGACACCTAACTATGGCTACACCTTC; d_gene: -; abundance: -; j_gene: TRBJ1-2; v_gene: TRBV7-9
CDR3aa: CASSFPGPPHTQYF; CDR3nt: TGTGCCAGCAGCTTCCCGGGACCTCCCCATACGCAGTATTTT; d_gene: -; abundance: -; j_gene: TRBJ2-3; v_gene: TRBV7-8
CDR3aa: CSASRSPGYEQYF; CDR3nt: TGCAGTGCTTCCCGATCCCCCGGATACGAGCAGTACTTC; d_gene: -; abundance: -; j_gene: TRBJ2-7; v_gene: TRBV20-1
CDR3aa: CSARGRTVLNYGYTF; CDR3nt: TGCAGTGCTAGAGGACGCACAGTCCTAAACTATGGCTACACCTTC; d_gene: -; abundance: -; j_gene: TRBJ1-2; v_gene: TRBV20-1
CDR3aa: CASSLYSPYEQYF; CDR3nt: TGCGCCAGCAGCTTGTACAGTCCCTACGAGCAGTACTTC; d_gene: -; abundance: -; j_gene: TRBJ2-7; v_gene: TRBV5-6
CDR3aa: CASSSFGIGTPAGANEQFF; CDR3nt: TGCGCCAGCAGCTCCTTCGGAATCGGGACACCGGCAGGGGCAAATGAGCAGTTCTTC; d_gene: -; abundance: -; j_gene: TRBJ2-1; v_gene: TRBV5-1
CDR3aa: CAISDSRTSGKEGETQYF; CDR3nt: TGTGCCATCAGTGACTCGAGGACTAGCGGGAAAGAGGGGGAGACCCAGTACTTC; d_gene: TRBD2; abundance: few; j_gene: TRBJ2-5; v_gene: TRBV10-3
CDR3aa: CASSPAGTSNSYEQYF; CDR3nt: TGCGCCAGCAGCCCCGCCGGGACTTCGAATAGCTACGAGCAGTACTTC; d_gene: -; abundance: few; j_gene: TRBJ2-7; v_gene: TRBV5-1
CDR3aa: CASTTGSGTQYF; CDR3nt: TGCGCCAGCACGACAGGGTCGGGGACCCAGTACTTC; d_gene: TRBD1; abundance: -; j_gene: TRBJ2-5; v_gene: TRBV5-1